These T cell receptor beta chains were read from a single sample in a study of shared clonotypes between healthy human individuals. The data were produced by immunoSEQ multiplex PCR, yet TCRdb's version contains in-frame clones alone and is incomplete. The repertoire has about 2 million clones, just under 95% of them found once; the top ten carry around 1.1%. The sequenced sample was naive CD8+ T cells sorted from blood. These receptors were collected from a man in his late teens or twenties in good health. Each CDR3 is given with its conserved first and last residue. Fields, in order: D gene, clone size, V gene, J gene, CDR3 protein, CDR3 DNA. A D gene is named only where the DNA matches it firmly. Expanded clones are given a class, and other clones once, few, many or no size at all.

NA,NA,TRBV13,TRBJ1-1,CASIPRPGAAEAFF,TGTGCCAGCATCCCCCGCCCGGGGGCTGCTGAAGCTTTCTTT
NA,once,TRBV9,TRBJ2-3,CASSVDWAGSTDTQYF,TGTGCCAGCAGCGTAGATTGGGCGGGTAGCACAGATACGCAGTATTTT
NA,NA,TRBV10-1,TRBJ2-7,CASSAAGTGGLEQYF,TGCGCCAGCAGTGCCGCCGGGACCGGTGGGCTCGAGCAGTACTTC
NA,NA,TRBV5-4,TRBJ1-3,CASSSGTTGNTIYF,TGTGCCAGCAGCTCCGGGACAACTGGAAACACCATATATTTT
TRBD2,NA,TRBV4-1,TRBJ2-1,CASSQVSGTYNEQFF,TGCGCCAGCAGCCAGGTTAGCGGGACCTACAATGAGCAGTTCTTC
NA,once,TRBV6-1,TRBJ1-4,CASSRDTTTNEKLFF,TGTGCCAGCTCTCGAGACACCACAACTAATGAAAAACTGTTTTTT
NA,NA,TRBV19,TRBJ2-3,CASSIVGGADTQYF,TGTGCCAGTAGTATAGTAGGGGGGGCAGATACGCAGTATTTT
NA,NA,TRBV7-6,TRBJ2-1,CASSPHPYIGLTDNEQFF,TGTGCCAGCAGCCCCCACCCTTATATCGGACTAACCGACAATGAGCAGTTCTTC
TRBD2,NA,TRBV7-9,TRBJ2-7,CASSRSGSGWPYF,TGTGCCAGCAGCCGTAGCGGGAGCGGATGGCCGTACTTC
TRBD2,NA,TRBV19,TRBJ2-7,CASTSSGGASEQYF,TGTGCCAGTACCTCTAGCGGGGGGGCCTCCGAGCAGTACTTC
NA,NA,TRBV4-3,TRBJ2-6,CASSQTDSGANVLTF,TGCGCCAGCAGCCAAACAGACTCTGGGGCCAACGTCCTGACTTTC
NA,few,TRBV4-1,TRBJ1-2,CASSQAAGSAGYTF,TGCGCCAGCAGCCAAGCGGCGGGGAGTGCAGGCTACACCTTC
NA,NA,TRBV19,TRBJ1-1,CASSIVMGGTEAFF,TGTGCCAGTAGTATAGTTATGGGAGGCACTGAAGCTTTCTTT
TRBD2,NA,TRBV30,TRBJ2-3,CAWSAGTSGSTDTQYF,TGTGCCTGGAGTGCCGGGACTAGCGGGAGCACAGATACGCAGTATTTT
TRBD2,NA,TRBV2,TRBJ2-7,CASRGTSGTYEQYF,TGTGCCAGCAGGGGGACTAGCGGGACCTACGAGCAGTACTTC
NA,NA,TRBV19,TRBJ1-1,CASRITGWTEAFF,TGTGCCAGTAGGATTACAGGGTGGACTGAAGCTTTCTTT
NA,NA,TRBV18,TRBJ2-1,CASSPPQVYNEQFF,TGTGCCAGCTCACCACCACAAGTGTACAATGAGCAGTTCTTC
NA,NA,TRBV7-2,TRBJ2-7,CASSLGLSYEQYF,TGTGCCAGCAGCTTGGGACTCTCCTACGAGCAGTACTTC
NA,few,TRBV11-2,TRBJ2-2,CASSPTKGPATNGELFF,TGTGCCAGCAGCCCAACAAAGGGACCGGCAACTAACGGGGAGCTGTTTTTT
NA,NA,TRBV15,TRBJ1-1,CATRPEMNTEAFF,TGTGCCACCAGACCCGAAATGAACACTGAAGCTTTCTTT
NA,once,TRBV28,TRBJ1-1,CASSAGLEAFF,TGTGCCAGCAGTGCAGGGCTTGAAGCTTTCTTT
NA,NA,TRBV27,TRBJ2-7,CASSPQSSYEQYF,TGTGCCAGCAGTCCGCAGAGCTCCTACGAGCAGTACTTC
NA,NA,TRBV7-6,TRBJ2-1,CASSPGAGDEQFF,TGTGCCAGCAGTCCAGGGGCCGGGGATGAGCAGTTCTTC
TRBD2,NA,TRBV28,TRBJ2-7,CASSSLPAGDTYEQYF,TGTGCCAGCAGTTCGCTTCCAGCGGGAGACACCTACGAGCAGTACTTC
NA,NA,TRBV27,TRBJ2-1,CASSFLGTQNEQFF,TGTGCCAGCAGTTTCCTTGGCACACAGAATGAGCAGTTCTTC
TRBD2,NA,TRBV4-1,TRBJ2-7,CASSFELAGSYEQYF,TGCGCCAGCAGCTTTGAACTAGCGGGATCCTACGAGCAGTACTTC
NA,NA,TRBV27,TRBJ2-2,CASSLGLYTGELFF,TGTGCCAGCAGTTTGGGGCTGTACACCGGGGAGCTGTTTTTT
NA,once,TRBV6-5,TRBJ2-7,CASSYSGGNEQYF,TGTGCCAGCAGTTACTCAGGGGGAAACGAGCAGTACTTC
NA,NA,TRBV11-2,TRBJ2-7,CASSSLTGSPSDEQYF,TGTGCCAGCAGCTCCCTCACAGGGTCCCCCTCCGACGAGCAGTACTTC
TRBD1,NA,TRBV11-2,TRBJ2-1,CASSFKWTGGNNEQFF,TGTGCCAGCAGCTTTAAATGGACAGGGGGCAACAATGAGCAGTTCTTC
NA,NA,TRBV7-8,TRBJ2-5,CASSVSIETQYF,TGTGCCAGCTCCGTCAGTATAGAGACCCAGTACTTC
NA,NA,TRBV6-5,TRBJ2-1,CASTSGTLYNEQFF,TGTGCCAGCACCTCCGGGACTCTCTACAATGAGCAGTTCTTC
TRBD2,NA,TRBV5-1,TRBJ2-3,CASSLAGTSVRDTQYF,TGCGCCAGCAGCTTGGCCGGGACTAGCGTTCGAGATACGCAGTATTTT
NA,NA,TRBV28,TRBJ2-7,CASSLDRLSYEQYF,TGTGCCAGCAGTTTGGACAGACTCTCCTACGAGCAGTACTTC
NA,NA,TRBV29-1,TRBJ2-3,CSVEEHRDSPDTQYF,TGCAGCGTTGAAGAGCACCGGGACTCACCAGATACGCAGTATTTT
NA,NA,TRBV28,TRBJ2-7,CASSYNSYEQYF,TGTGCCAGCAGTTACAATTCCTACGAGCAGTACTTC
NA,few,TRBV5-1,TRBJ1-2,CASSFSRAAGYTF,TGCGCCAGCAGCTTTAGCAGGGCGGCTGGCTACACCTTC
NA,many,TRBV6-5,TRBJ2-2,CASSSGSNTGELFF,TGTGCCAGCAGTTCCGGATCTAACACCGGGGAGCTGTTTTTT
TRBD2,NA,TRBV27,TRBJ2-1,CASIGLAGGSYNEQFF,TGTGCCAGCATCGGACTAGCGGGAGGCTCCTACAATGAGCAGTTCTTC
TRBD1,NA,TRBV7-9,TRBJ2-5,CAIGQGAETQYF,TGTGCCATCGGACAGGGCGCGGAGACCCAGTACTTC
TRBD1,NA,TRBV6-5,TRBJ1-3,CASSYGDRGAGNTIYF,TGTGCCAGCAGTTACGGAGACAGGGGAGCTGGAAACACCATATATTTT
NA,NA,TRBV6-5,TRBJ1-2,CASSYLLTGNGYTF,TGTGCCAGCAGTTACCTTTTAACAGGGAACGGCTACACCTTC
TRBD2,NA,TRBV4-1,TRBJ2-7,CASRYLAGGSSYEQYF,TGCGCCAGCAGGTACCTAGCGGGGGGTTCCTCCTACGAGCAGTACTTC
TRBD1,NA,TRBV4-2,TRBJ1-6,CASSQVPGGNSPLHF,TGTGCCAGCAGCCAAGTCCCAGGGGGTAATTCACCCCTCCACTTT
TRBD1,NA,TRBV5-4,TRBJ1-1,CASSPDRGLSEAFF,TGTGCCAGCAGCCCAGACAGGGGGTTATCTGAAGCTTTCTTT
NA,once,TRBV13,TRBJ2-1,CASSFSQGLPSDEQFF,TGTGCCAGCAGCTTTTCCCAGGGTCTCCCCAGCGATGAGCAGTTCTTC
NA,NA,TRBV2,TRBJ2-5,CASRSSVTQYF,TGTGCCAGCAGATCTAGTGTGACCCAGTACTTC
TRBD2,NA,TRBV27,TRBJ2-1,CASNLAGEAEQFF,TGTGCCAGCAACCTAGCGGGAGAGGCTGAGCAGTTCTTC
NA,NA,TRBV6-1,TRBJ1-5,CASSVSGGGQPQHF,TGTGCCAGCAGTGTTTCAGGAGGAGGACAGCCCCAGCATTTT
TRBD2,NA,TRBV29-1,TRBJ2-7,CSVEPGTSGGYEQYF,TGCAGCGTTGAGCCCGGGACTAGCGGGGGTTACGAGCAGTACTTC
NA,NA,TRBV5-1,TRBJ2-3,CASSWDGTDTQYF,TGCGCCAGCAGCTGGGACGGCACAGATACGCAGTATTTT
NA,NA,TRBV7-7,TRBJ2-5,CASSLGWQKETQYF,TGTGCTAGCAGCTTAGGGTGGCAGAAAGAGACCCAGTACTTC
NA,few,TRBV28,TRBJ2-7,CASTFQGRSYEQYF,TGTGCCAGCACCTTTCAGGGGAGGTCCTACGAGCAGTACTTC
NA,once,TRBV7-3,TRBJ1-2,CASSLRGDYGYTF,TGTGCCAGCAGCTTACGAGGGGACTATGGCTACACCTTC
NA,NA,TRBV5-8,TRBJ2-7,CASSLLAPGDEQYF,TGTGCCAGCAGCTTGTTAGCCCCAGGGGACGAGCAGTACTTC